This T cell receptor beta chain was documented in a study of cytomegalovirus exposure and HLA in healthy donors. As for this clone: The antigen is not known.

Germline V lookup: CDR1 SQVTM, CDR2 ANQGSEA. V shed 2 bases and J shed 7 bases, with 14 bases lying between them. This CDR3 comprises 13 residues. Study-level points and caveats: Earlier results showed most TCR beta V segments being productive about 90% or about 30% of the time. Compared with the approximately 680-donor mean, an Asian-associated ancestry cluster reportedly had fewer N-insertions, according to a later analysis.

The PCR was carried out with 60 Vbeta primers and 13 Jbeta primers. Repertoires were generated with immunoSEQ multiplex PCR, while TCRdb's copy carries only in-frame clones and drops some. The sample contains approximately 160,000 clones, approximately 78% of which appear only once. The sequence was obtained from a girl aged 2 to 10 in good health and CMV-seropositive. Sequencing input: PBMCs. This sequence joins TRBV29-1 and TRBJ1-1; a possible D gene is TRBD1 (6 bases). The CDR3 region is CSVERGGLSEAFF. In DNA, the CDR3 is TGCAGCGTTGAAAGAGGGGGATTAAGTGAAGCTTTCTTT.